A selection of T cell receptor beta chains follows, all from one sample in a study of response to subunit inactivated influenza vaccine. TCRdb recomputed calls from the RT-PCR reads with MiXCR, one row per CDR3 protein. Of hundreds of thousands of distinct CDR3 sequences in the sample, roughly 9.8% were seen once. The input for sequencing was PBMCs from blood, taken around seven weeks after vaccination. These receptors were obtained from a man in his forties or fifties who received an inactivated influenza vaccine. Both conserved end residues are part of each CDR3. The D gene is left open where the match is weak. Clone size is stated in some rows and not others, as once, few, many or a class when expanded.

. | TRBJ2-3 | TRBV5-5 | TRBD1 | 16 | CASSPSTGGLTDTQYF | TGTGCCAGCAGCCCTTCGACAGGGGGCTTGACAGATACGCAGTATTTT
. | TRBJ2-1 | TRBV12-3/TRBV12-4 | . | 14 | CASSLTVYGSEQFF | TGTGCCAGCAGTTTAACAGTTTACGGTTCCGAGCAGTTCTTC
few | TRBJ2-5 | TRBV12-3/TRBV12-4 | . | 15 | CASTTGGGLQETQYF | TGTGCCAGCACCACAGGGGGGGGGCTTCAAGAGACCCAGTACTTC
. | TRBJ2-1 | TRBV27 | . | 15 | CASSFFEPSYNEQFF | TGTGCCAGCAGTTTTTTCGAGCCTAGCTACAATGAGCAGTTCTTC
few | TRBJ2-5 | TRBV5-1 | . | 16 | CASSLYLSGYQETQYF | TGCGCCAGCAGCTTATATTTATCGGGGTACCAAGAGACCCAGTACTTC
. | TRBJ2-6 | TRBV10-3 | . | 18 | CAISEIRGTISGANVLTF | TGTGCCATCAGTGAGATTAGGGGGACGATCTCTGGGGCCAACGTCCTGACTTTC
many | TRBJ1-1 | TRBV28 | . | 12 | CASSPSRESAFF | TGTGCCAGCAGTCCCTCAAGGGAATCGGCTTTCTTT
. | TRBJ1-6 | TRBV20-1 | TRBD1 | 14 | CSARATGAPSPLHF | TGCAGTGCTAGAGCTACAGGGGCCCCTTCACCCCTCCACTTT
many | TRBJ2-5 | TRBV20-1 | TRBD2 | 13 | CSATIAGLETQYF | TGCAGTGCTACGATAGCGGGGCTAGAGACCCAGTACTTC
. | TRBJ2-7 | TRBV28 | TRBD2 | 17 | CASSLWPSGREGYEQYF | TGTGCCAGCAGTTTATGGCCTAGCGGGAGAGAAGGGTACGAGCAGTACTTC
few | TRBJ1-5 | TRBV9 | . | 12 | CASGRGGQPQHF | TGTGCCAGCGGAAGGGGTGGACAGCCCCAGCATTTT
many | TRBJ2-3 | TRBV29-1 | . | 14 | CSVEDGKAADTQYF | TGCAGCGTTGAAGATGGAAAGGCAGCAGATACGCAGTATTTT
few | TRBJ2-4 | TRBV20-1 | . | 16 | CSAGHRGGGAKNIQYF | TGCAGTGCTGGGCACAGGGGAGGGGGAGCCAAAAACATTCAGTACTTC
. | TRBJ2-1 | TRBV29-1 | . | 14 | CSVELGALIYEQFF | TGCAGCGTTGAACTCGGCGCCCTGATATATGAGCAGTTCTTC
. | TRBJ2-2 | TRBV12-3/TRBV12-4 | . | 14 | CASTDKGNTGELFF | TGTGCCAGCACTGATAAAGGGAACACCGGGGAGCTGTTTTTT
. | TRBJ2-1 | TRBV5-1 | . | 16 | CASSASQGPNYNEQFF | TGCGCCAGCAGCGCCTCCCAGGGGCCCAACTACAATGAGCAGTTCTTC